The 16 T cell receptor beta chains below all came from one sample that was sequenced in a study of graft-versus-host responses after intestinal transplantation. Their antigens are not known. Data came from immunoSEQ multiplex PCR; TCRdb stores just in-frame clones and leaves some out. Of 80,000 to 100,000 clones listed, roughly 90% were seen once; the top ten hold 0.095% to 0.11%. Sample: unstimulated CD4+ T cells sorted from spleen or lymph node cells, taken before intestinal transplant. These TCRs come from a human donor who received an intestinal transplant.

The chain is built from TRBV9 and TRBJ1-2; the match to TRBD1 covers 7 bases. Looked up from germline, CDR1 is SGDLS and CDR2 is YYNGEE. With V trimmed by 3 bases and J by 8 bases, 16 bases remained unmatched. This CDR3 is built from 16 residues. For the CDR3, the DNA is TGTGCCAGCAGCGAGGGGGCGCGAGGATCCTTAGAGGGCTACACCTTC. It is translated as CASSEGARGSLEGYTF.

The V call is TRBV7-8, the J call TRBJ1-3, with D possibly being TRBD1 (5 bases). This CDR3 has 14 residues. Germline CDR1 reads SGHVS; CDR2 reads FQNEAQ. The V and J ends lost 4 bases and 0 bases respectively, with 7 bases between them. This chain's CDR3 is CASSWGDSGNTIYF. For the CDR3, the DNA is TGTGCCAGCAGCTGGGGGGACTCTGGAAACACCATATATTTT.

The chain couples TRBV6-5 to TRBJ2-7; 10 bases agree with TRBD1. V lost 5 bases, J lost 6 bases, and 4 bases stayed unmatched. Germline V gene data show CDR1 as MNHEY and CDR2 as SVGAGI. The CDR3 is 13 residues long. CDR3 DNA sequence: TGTGCCAGCAGTAAGACAGGGGGCCGCGAGCAGTACTTC. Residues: CASSKTGGREQYF.

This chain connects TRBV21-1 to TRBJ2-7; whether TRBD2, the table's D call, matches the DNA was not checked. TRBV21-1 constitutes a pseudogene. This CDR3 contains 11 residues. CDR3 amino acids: CARTLRYEQYF. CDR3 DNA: TGTGCCAGGACTTTGAGGTACGAGCAGTACTTC.

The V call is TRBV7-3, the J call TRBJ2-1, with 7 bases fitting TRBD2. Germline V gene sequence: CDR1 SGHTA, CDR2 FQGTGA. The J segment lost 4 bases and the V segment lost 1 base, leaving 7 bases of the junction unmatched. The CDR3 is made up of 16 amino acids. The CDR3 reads CASSLKGGGDYNEQFF. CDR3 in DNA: TGTGCCAGCAGCTTAAAAGGCGGGGGAGATTACAATGAGCAGTTCTTC.

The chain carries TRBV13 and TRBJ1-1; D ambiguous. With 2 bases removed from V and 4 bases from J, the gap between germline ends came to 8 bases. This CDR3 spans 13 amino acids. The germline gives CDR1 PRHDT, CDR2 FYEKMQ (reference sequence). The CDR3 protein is CASSLMGSTEAFF. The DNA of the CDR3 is TGTGCCAGCAGCTTAATGGGGAGCACTGAAGCTTTCTTT.

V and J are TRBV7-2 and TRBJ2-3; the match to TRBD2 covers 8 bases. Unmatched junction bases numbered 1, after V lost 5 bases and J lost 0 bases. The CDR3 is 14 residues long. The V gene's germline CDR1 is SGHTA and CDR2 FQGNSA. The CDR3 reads CASSPSGSTDTQYF. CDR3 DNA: TGTGCCAGCAGCCCTAGCGGGAGCACAGATACGCAGTATTTT.

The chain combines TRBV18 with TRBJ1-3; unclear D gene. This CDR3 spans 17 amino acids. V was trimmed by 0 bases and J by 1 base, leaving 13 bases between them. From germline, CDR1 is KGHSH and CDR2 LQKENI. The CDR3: CASSPPEGLLSGNTIYF. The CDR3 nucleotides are TGTGCCAGCTCACCACCGGAGGGTTTGTTATCTGGAAACACCATATATTTT.

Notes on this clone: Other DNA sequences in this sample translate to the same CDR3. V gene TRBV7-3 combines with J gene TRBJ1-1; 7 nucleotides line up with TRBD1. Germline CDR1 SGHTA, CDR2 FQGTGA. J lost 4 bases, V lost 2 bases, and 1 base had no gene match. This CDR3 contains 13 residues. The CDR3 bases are TGTGCCAGCAGCTTATCAGGGGGCACTGAAGCTTTCTTT. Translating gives CASSLSGGTEAFF.

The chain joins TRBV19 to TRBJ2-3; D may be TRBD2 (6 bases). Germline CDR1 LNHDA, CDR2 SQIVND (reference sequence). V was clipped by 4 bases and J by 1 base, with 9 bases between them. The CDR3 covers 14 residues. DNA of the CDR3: TGTGCCAGTAGTAAGGCGGGGCGCACAGATACGCAGTATTTT. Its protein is CASSKAGRTDTQYF.

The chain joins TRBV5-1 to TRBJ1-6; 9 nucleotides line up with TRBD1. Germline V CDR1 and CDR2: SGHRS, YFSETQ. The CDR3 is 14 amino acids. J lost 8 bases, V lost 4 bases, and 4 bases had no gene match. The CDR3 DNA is TGCGCCAGCAGCCCACAGGGGGCGGATTCACCCCTCCACTTT. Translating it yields CASSPQGADSPLHF.

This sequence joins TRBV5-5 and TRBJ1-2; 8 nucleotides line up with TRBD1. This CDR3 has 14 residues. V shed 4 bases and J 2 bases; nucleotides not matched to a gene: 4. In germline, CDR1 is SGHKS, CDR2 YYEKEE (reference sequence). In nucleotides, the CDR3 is TGTGCCAGCAGCCCCGGACAGGGCAACTATGGCTACACCTTC. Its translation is CASSPGQGNYGYTF. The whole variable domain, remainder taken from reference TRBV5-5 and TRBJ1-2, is DAGVTQSPTHLIKTRGQQVTLRCSPISGHKSVSWYQQVLGQGPQFIFQYYEKEERGRGNFPDRFSARQFPNYSSELNVNALLLGDSALYLCASSPGQGNYGYTFGSGTRLTVV.

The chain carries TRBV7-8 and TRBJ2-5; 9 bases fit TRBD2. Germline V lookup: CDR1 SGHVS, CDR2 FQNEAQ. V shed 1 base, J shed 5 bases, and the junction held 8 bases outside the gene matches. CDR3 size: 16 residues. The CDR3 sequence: CASSLVRAGGAETQYF. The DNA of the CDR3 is TGTGCCAGCAGCTTAGTTCGAGCGGGGGGAGCGGAGACCCAGTACTTC.

The CDR3 DNA is TGTGCCAGCAGCTTCCGGGGGGGACCCTCCGGGGAGCTGTTTTTT. Translating it yields CASSFRGGPSGELFF. The chain uses TRBV5-4 and TRBJ2-2; 8 bases match TRBD2. Germline V gene lookup returns CDR1 SGHNT and CDR2 YYREEE (reference sequence). Trimming took 2 bases from V and 6 from J; bases not matched to a gene: 6. There are 15 residues in the CDR3.

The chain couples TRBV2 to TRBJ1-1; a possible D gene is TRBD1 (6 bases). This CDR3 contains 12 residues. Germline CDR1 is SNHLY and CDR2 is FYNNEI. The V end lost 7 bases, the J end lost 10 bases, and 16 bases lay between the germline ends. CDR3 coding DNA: TGTGCCAGCACCCGGGGGGCTGCCGGAGCTTTCTTT. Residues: CASTRGAAGAFF. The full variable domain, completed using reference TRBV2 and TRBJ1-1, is EPEVTQTPSHQVTQMGQEVILRCVPISNHLYFYWYRQILGQKVEFLVSFYNNEISEKSEIFDDQFSVERPDGSNFTLKIRSTKLEDSAMYFCASTRGAAGAFFGQGTRLTVV.

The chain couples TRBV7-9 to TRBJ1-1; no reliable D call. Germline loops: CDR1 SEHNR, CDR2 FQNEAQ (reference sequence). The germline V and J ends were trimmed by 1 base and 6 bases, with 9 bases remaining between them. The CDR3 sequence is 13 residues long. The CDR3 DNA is TGTGCCAGCAGCTTAGAGCCGACATCTGAAGCTTTCTTT. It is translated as CASSLEPTSEAFF.